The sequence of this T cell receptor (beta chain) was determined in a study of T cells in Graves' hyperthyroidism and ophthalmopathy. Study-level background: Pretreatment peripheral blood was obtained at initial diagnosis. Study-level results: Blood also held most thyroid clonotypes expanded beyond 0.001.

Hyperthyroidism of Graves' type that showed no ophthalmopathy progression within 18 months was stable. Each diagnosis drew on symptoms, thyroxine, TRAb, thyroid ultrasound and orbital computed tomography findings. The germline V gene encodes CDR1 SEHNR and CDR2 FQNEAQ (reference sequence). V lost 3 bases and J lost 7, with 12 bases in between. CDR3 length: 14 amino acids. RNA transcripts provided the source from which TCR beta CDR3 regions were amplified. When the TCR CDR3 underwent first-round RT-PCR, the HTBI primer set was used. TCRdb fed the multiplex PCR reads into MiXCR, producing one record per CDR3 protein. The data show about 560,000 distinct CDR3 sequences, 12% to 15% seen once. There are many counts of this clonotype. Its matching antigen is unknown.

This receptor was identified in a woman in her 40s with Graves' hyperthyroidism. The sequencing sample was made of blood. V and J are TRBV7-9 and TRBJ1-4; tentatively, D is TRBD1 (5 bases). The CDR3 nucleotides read TGTGCCAGCAGCTTTGGGGGGATCGGTGAAAAACTGTTTTTT. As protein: CASSFGGIGEKLFF.